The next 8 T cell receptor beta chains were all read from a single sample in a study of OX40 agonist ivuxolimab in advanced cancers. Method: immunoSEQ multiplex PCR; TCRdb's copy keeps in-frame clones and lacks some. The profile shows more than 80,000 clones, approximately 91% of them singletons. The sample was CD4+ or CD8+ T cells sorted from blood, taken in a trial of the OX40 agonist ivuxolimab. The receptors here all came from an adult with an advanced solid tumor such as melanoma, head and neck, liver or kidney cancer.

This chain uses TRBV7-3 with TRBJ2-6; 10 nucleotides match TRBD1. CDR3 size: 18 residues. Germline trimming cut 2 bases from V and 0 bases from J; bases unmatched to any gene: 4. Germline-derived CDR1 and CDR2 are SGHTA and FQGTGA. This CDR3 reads CASSLVGTGVSGANVLTF. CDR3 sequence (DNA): TGTGCCAGCAGCTTAGTGGGGACAGGGGTCTCTGGGGCCAACGTCCTGACTTTC.

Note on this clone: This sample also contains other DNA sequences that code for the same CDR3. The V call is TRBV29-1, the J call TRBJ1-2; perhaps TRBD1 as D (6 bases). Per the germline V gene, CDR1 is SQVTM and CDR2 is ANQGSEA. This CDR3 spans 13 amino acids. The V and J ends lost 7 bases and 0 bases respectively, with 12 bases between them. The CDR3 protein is CSASGTSNYGYTF. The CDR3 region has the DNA TGCAGCGCCTCCGGGACATCTAACTATGGCTACACCTTC.

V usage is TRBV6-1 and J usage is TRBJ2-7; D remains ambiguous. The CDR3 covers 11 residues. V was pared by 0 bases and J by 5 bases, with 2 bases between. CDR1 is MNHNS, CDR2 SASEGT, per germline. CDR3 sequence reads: CASSEADEQYF. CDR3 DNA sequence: TGTGCCAGCAGTGAAGCCGACGAGCAGTACTTC.

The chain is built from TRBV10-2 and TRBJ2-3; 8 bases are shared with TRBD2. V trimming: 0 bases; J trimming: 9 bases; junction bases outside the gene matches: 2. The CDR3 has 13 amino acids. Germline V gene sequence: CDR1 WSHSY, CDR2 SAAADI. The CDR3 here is CASSESGGRTQYF. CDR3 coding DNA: TGCGCCAGCAGTGAGTCGGGCGGGAGGACGCAGTATTTT.

The CDR3 coding sequence is TGCGCCAGCAGCCGCAACCGGGCGACAGGGTTGAACTACGAGCAGTACTTC. It is translated as CASSRNRATGLNYEQYF. The chain carries TRBV5-1 and TRBJ2-7; 7 bases are shared with TRBD1. CDR3 length equals 17 residues. Losses at the gene ends were 4 bases for V and 3 bases for J; bases not matched to a gene: 16. Germline CDR1 SGHRS, CDR2 YFSETQ.

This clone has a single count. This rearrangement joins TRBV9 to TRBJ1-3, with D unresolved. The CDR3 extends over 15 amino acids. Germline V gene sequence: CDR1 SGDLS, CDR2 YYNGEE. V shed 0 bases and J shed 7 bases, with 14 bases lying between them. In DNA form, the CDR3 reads TGTGCCAGCAGCGTAGGTCTGGGTTACGGTAACACCATATATTTT. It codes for CASSVGLGYGNTIYF.

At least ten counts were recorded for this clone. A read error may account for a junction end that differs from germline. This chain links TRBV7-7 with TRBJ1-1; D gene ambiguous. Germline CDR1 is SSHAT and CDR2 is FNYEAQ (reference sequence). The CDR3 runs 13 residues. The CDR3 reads CASSPTLNTEAFF. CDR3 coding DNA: TGTGCTAGCAGTCCGACACTGAACACTGAAGCTTTCTTT.

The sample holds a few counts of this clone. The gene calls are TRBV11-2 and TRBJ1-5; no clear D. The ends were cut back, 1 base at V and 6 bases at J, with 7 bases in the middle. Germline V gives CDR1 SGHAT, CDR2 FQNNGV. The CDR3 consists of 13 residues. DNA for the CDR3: TGTGCCAGCAGCTTAGGGGAAGGTCAGCCCCAGCATTTT. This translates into CASSLGEGQPQHF.